The clone carrying this T cell receptor (beta chain) has only a few counts. Antigen unknown. This entry is derived from a study of cytomegalovirus exposure and HLA in healthy donors. The PCR employed 60 Vbeta primers together with 13 Jbeta primers. Profiling relied on immunoSEQ multiplex PCR, and the TCRdb table lists in-frame clones only, not all of them. The sample contains about 120,000 clones, under 20% of which appear only once. The CDR3 has 15 residues. Trimming left V 0 bases short and J 1 base short, with 7 bases between. Germline CDR1 and CDR2: SGHNT and YYREEE (reference sequence). General study points: A missense variant in DCLRE1C was later tied to TCR beta V- and J-gene trimming. Earlier analysis found most TCR beta V segments productive about 87% or about 30% of the time.

The rearrangement joins TRBV5-4 to TRBJ2-2, with D hard to call. The TCR sequence derives from a female donor in good health and CMV-seropositive. The sample consisted of PBMCs. The CDR3 is CASSLGPGNTGELFF. In nucleotides, the CDR3 is TGTGCCAGCAGCTTGGGGCCGGGGAACACCGGGGAGCTGTTTTTT. The whole variable domain, remainder taken from reference TRBV5-4 and TRBJ2-2, is ETGVTQSPTHLIKTRGQQVTLRCSSQSGHNTVSWYQQALGQGPQFIFQYYREEENGRGNFPPRFSGLQFPNYSSELNVNALELDDSALYLCASSLGPGNTGELFFGEGSRLTVL.